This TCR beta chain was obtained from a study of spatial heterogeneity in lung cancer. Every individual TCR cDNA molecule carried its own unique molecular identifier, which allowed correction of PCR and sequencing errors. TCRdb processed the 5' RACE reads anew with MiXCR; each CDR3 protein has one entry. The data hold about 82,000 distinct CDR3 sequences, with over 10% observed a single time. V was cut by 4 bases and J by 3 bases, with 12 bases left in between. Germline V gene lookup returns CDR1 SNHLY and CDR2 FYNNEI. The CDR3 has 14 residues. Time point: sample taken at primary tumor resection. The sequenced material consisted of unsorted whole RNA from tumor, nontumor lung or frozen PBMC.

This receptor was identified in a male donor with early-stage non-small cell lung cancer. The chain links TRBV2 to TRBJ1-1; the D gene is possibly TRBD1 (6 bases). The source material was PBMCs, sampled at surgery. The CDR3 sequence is CASSGDITYTEAFF. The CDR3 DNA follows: TGTGCCAGCAGTGGGGACATTACCTACACTGAAGCTTTCTTT.